This entry lists 8 T cell receptor beta chains sequenced from one sample in a study of radiotherapy plus CTLA-4 blockade in lung cancer. Profiling relied on immunoSEQ multiplex PCR, and the TCRdb table lists in-frame clones only, not all of them. The data show around 72,000 clones, around 80% seen once. The sample in question was peripheral blood, obtained from a patient treated with radiotherapy plus ipilimumab. Receptors were obtained from a human donor with non-small cell lung cancer who had a complete response to radiotherapy plus ipilimumab.

The chain carries TRBV6-5 and TRBJ1-2; D gene ambiguous. Trimming stripped 0 bases from V and 4 bases from J, with 9 bases between. The CDR3 runs to 14 residues. Germline-derived CDR1 and CDR2 are MNHEY and SVGAGI. CDR3 sequence (DNA): TGTGCCAGCAGTTACTCGTCAGGCCCCTATGGCTACACCTTC. This sequence encodes CASSYSSGPYGYTF.

The chain uses TRBV19 and TRBJ2-6; TRBD1 is a possible D gene (5 bases). The CDR3 is made up of 16 amino acids. The V and J ends lost 6 bases and 2 bases respectively, with 14 bases between them. Looked up from germline, CDR1 is LNHDA and CDR2 is SQIVND (reference sequence). In nucleotides, the CDR3 is TGTGCCAGTAGCCCCGTAGGGGTGCCTGGGGCCAACGTCCTGACTTTC. Translating gives CASSPVGVPGANVLTF.

The chain combines TRBV10-1 with TRBJ1-5; D is unresolved. The CDR3 length is 13 residues. Germline CDR1 WNHNN, CDR2 SYGVQD (reference sequence). V gave up 2 bases and J gave up 4 bases, with 6 bases separating them. The CDR3 loop is CASSEGRNQPQHF. CDR3 bases: TGCGCCAGCAGTGAGGGCAGAAATCAGCCCCAGCATTTT.

CDR3 bases: TGCAGCGTTCAAACGGGAAAAGGCAATCAGCCCCAGCATTTT. It translates to CSVQTGKGNQPQHF. The rearrangement joins TRBV29-1 to TRBJ1-5; D remains unclear. Trimming left V 5 bases short and J 2 bases short, with 13 bases between. The CDR3 has 14 amino acids. From germline, CDR1 is SQVTM and CDR2 ANQGSEA.

This clone was observed once. The chain carries TRBV4-3 and TRBJ2-2; D may be TRBD1 or TRBD2 (5 bases each). The CDR3 has 15 amino acids. The germline V gene has CDR1 LGHNA and CDR2 YSLEER. V was pared by 4 bases and J by 5 bases, with 14 bases between. CDR3 nucleotides: TGCGCCAGCAGCCCCCCGGGACGCCGAACCGGGGAGCTGTTTTTT. This codes for CASSPPGRRTGELFF.

The rearrangement joins TRBV18 to TRBJ1-4; no firm D call. The V gene lost 6 bases and the J gene lost 0 bases, with 14 bases spanning the gap. The CDR3 consists of 16 residues. In germline, CDR1 is KGHSH, CDR2 LQKENI. CDR3 sequence: CASSGFEPSTNEKLFF. The DNA for the CDR3 is TGTGCCAGCTCCGGATTTGAACCTTCAACTAATGAAAAACTGTTTTTT.

This chain joins TRBV11-3 and TRBJ2-5; TRBD1 agrees at 7 bases. Trimming removed 5 bases from V and 5 bases from J; junction bases left unmatched: 5. Germline V gives CDR1 SGHNT, CDR2 YENEEA. CDR3 size: 13 residues. For the CDR3, the DNA is TGTGCCAGCAGCCAACCAGGGGGTGAGACCCAGTACTTC. Its translation is CASSQPGGETQYF.

The J gene is TRBJ1-4, the V gene TRBV15; tentative D call: TRBD1 (5 bases). This CDR3 region has 16 residues. The germline V gene has CDR1 LNHNV and CDR2 YYDKDF (reference sequence). Trimming took off 3 bases at V and 0 bases at J, with 11 bases between the two ends. The CDR3 DNA reads TGTGCCACCAGCAGGGGGACTGTTCCAACTAATGAAAAACTGTTTTTT. Translating gives CATSRGTVPTNEKLFF.